Listed below are T cell receptor beta chains from one sample, sequenced in a study of CD8+ T cells in alopecia areata. Sequenced by immunoSEQ multiplex PCR; TCRdb stores in-frame clones only, minus some. The repertoire holds some 150,000 clones, with 58% as singletons. Sequencing was performed on CD4+ T cells sorted from blood, taken at week 0. These receptors all come from a human donor with alopecia areata. The CDR3 runs from the conserved cysteine through the conserved F or W. The D gene is left open where the match is weak. A row's size may be missing; if present it is once, few, many or a size class.

j_call	d_call	clone_size	v_call	cdr3_aa	cdr3_nt
TRBJ1-6	-	-	TRBV7-9	CASRQEQETYNSPLHF	TGTGCCAGCAGACAAGAACAGGAAACCTATAATTCACCCCTCCACTTT
TRBJ1-5	-	-	TRBV5-6	CASSRRGGVNNQPQHF	TGTGCCAGCAGCCGCAGGGGAGGGGTGAACAATCAGCCCCAGCATTTT
TRBJ2-5	TRBD2	-	TRBV5-1	CASSAGLAGGLRETQYF	TGCGCCAGCAGCGCTGGACTAGCGGGGGGGCTCCGGGAGACCCAGTACTTC
TRBJ2-3	-	-	TRBV29-1	CSVYLAATDTQYF	TGCAGCGTTTATTTAGCGGCTACAGATACGCAGTATTTT
TRBJ2-7	-	few	TRBV2	CASSEGGPYEQYF	TGTGCCAGCAGTGAGGGGGGCCCCTACGAGCAGTACTTC
TRBJ2-4	-	once	TRBV9	CASSPTSRVAKNIQYF	TGTGCCAGCAGCCCAACCTCGAGGGTGGCCAAAAACATTCAGTACTTC
TRBJ2-1	-	-	TRBV29-1	CSVESRGGGEQFF	TGCAGCGTTGAAAGCAGGGGAGGGGGTGAGCAGTTCTTC
TRBJ2-7	-	-	TRBV5-1	CASSNGAYEQYF	TGCGCCAGCAGCAACGGGGCCTACGAGCAGTACTTC
TRBJ2-6	-	-	TRBV4-1	CASSQGRARGANVLTF	TGCGCCAGCAGCCAAGGCAGGGCTCGTGGGGCCAACGTCCTGACTTTC
TRBJ2-3	-	-	TRBV29-1	CSGVRADTQYF	TGCAGCGGGGTCAGGGCAGATACGCAGTATTTT
TRBJ2-2	-	few	TRBV9	CASTPRANTGELFF	TGTGCCAGCACCCCGCGTGCGAACACCGGGGAGCTGTTTTTT
TRBJ2-3	TRBD2	-	TRBV30	CAWSVGAGGHTDTQYF	TGTGCCTGGAGTGTAGGGGCGGGGGGTCACACAGATACGCAGTATTTT
TRBJ2-5	-	-	TRBV5-1	CASGRIEEETQYF	TGCGCCAGCGGTCGGATAGAGGAGGAGACCCAGTACTTC
TRBJ2-7	TRBD1	few	TRBV25-1	CASSADRGPGYEQYF	TGTGCCAGCAGTGCCGACAGGGGGCCGGGTTACGAGCAGTACTTC
TRBJ1-6	-	-	TRBV7-2	CASSLVQGGPSPLHF	TGTGCCAGCAGCTTAGTACAGGGAGGGCCTTCACCCCTCCACTTT
TRBJ1-6	-	-	TRBV30	CAWSAGYNSPLHF	TGTGCCTGGAGTGCTGGATATAATTCACCCCTCCACTTT
TRBJ2-5	TRBD1	-	TRBV29-1	CSVGKGALYQETQYF	TGCAGCGTTGGAAAGGGGGCCTTGTACCAAGAGACCCAGTACTTC
TRBJ2-2	-	-	TRBV5-4	CASSLVSRAGELFF	TGTGCCAGCAGCTTGGTGTCAAGAGCCGGGGAGCTGTTTTTT
TRBJ1-2	-	-	TRBV9	CASSASIYGYTF	TGTGCCAGCAGCGCGTCGATCTATGGCTACACCTTC
TRBJ2-7	-	-	TRBV30	CAWTRLESYEQYF	TGTGCCTGGACCCGGCTAGAATCCTACGAGCAGTACTTC
TRBJ1-5	-	-	TRBV20-1	CSARTEGPQHF	TGCAGTGCTAGGACGGAGGGGCCCCAGCATTTT
TRBJ1-5	-	-	TRBV10-3	CAISGTNQPQHF	TGTGCCATCAGCGGAACAAATCAGCCCCAGCATTTT
TRBJ2-7	-	-	TRBV29-1	CSVEKGTYEQYF	TGCAGCGTTGAAAAGGGCACCTACGAGCAGTACTTC
TRBJ1-1	-	-	TRBV30	CALNKNTEAFF	TGTGCCCTAAACAAGAACACTGAAGCTTTCTTT
TRBJ2-7	TRBD1	few	TRBV6-1	CASSAGQGLSYEQYF	TGTGCCAGCAGCGCAGGACAGGGACTCTCCTACGAGCAGTACTTC
TRBJ2-1	TRBD2	-	TRBV2	CASSAGTSRANEQFF	TGTGCCAGCAGTGCCGGGACTAGCAGGGCCAATGAGCAGTTCTTC
TRBJ2-2	-	-	TRBV9	CASSPNVPRDTGELFF	TGTGCCAGCAGCCCCAATGTACCCAGGGACACCGGGGAGCTGTTTTTT